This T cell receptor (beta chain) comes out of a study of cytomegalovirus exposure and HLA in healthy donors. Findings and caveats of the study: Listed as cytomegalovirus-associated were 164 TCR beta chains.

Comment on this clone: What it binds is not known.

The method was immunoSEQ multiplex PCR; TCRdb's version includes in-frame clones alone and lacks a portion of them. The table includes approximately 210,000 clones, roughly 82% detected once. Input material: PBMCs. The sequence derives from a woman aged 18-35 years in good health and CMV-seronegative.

The CDR3 spells CASSPDTGTETQYF. DNA for the CDR3: TGTGCCAGCAGCCCAGATACAGGGACGGAGACCCAGTACTTC. The chain joins TRBV7-7 to TRBJ2-5; a possible D gene is TRBD1 (6 bases). Trimming removed 5 bases at V and 5 bases at J, with 15 bases between. The CDR3 runs 14 residues. CDR1 is SSHAT and CDR2 is FNYEAQ in the germline V gene (reference sequence).